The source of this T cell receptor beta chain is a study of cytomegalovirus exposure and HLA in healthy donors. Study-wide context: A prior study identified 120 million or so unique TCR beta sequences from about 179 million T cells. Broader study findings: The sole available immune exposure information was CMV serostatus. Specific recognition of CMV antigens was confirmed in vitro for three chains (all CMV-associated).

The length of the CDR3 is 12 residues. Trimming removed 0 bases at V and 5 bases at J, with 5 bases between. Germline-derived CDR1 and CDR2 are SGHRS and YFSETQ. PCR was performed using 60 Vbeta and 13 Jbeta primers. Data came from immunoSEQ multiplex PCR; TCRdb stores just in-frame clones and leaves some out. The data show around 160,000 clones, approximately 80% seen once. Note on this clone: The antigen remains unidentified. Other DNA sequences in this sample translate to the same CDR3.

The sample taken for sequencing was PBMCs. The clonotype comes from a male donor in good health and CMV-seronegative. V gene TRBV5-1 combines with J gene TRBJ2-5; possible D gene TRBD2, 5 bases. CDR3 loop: CASSLGRETQYF. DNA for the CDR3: TGCGCCAGCAGCTTGGGGAGGGAGACCCAGTACTTC.